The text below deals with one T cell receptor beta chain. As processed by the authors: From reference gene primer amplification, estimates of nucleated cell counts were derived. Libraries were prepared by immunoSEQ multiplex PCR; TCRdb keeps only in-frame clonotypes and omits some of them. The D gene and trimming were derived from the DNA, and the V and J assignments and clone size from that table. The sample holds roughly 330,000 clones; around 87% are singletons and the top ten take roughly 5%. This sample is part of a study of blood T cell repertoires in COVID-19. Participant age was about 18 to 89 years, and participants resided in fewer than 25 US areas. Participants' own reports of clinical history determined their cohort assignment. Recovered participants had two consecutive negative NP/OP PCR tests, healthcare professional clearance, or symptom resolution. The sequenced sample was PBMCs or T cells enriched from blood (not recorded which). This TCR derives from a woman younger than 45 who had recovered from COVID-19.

This chain's CDR3 is CASSLGVGLNTGELFF. DNA of the CDR3: TGCGCCAGCAGCTTGGGTGTGGGACTAAACACCGGGGAGCTGTTTTTT. The chain links TRBV5-1 to TRBJ2-2; TRBD2 matches 7 bases. V lost 0 bases to trimming and J lost 2 bases; unmatched junction nucleotides: 4. Germline V lookup: CDR1 SGHRS, CDR2 YFSETQ. The CDR3 is made up of 16 amino acids.